A selection of T cell receptor beta chains follows, all from one sample in a study of identical twins. TCRdb redid the calling of the 5' RACE reads with MiXCR, one entry per CDR3 protein. The sample lists 250,000 or so distinct CDR3 sequences, 9.5% to 15% occurring once. These data also featured in a second study, about yellow fever vaccine responses in identical twins.

Sample: memory (CD45RO+) T cells sorted from blood. The receptors originated from a woman between 18 and 30 years old in good health. The CDR3 runs from the conserved cysteine through the conserved F or W. D genes are given only for firm matches. Not all rows give a size; the values are once, few, many and, for expanded clones, a class.

j_gene,abundance,d_gene,v_gene,CDR3aa,CDR3nt
TRBJ2-5,.,.,TRBV6-4,CASIDWTEETQYF,TGTGCCAGCATCGACTGGACAGAAGAGACCCAGTACTTC
TRBJ2-7,many,TRBD2,TRBV20-1,CSASTSGRHSYEQYF,TGCAGTGCTTCGACTAGCGGGCGTCACTCCTACGAGCAGTACTTC
TRBJ2-3,few,.,TRBV5-5,CASSLGSGSADTQYF,TGTGCCAGCAGCTTGGGGTCGGGTTCGGCAGATACGCAGTATTTT
TRBJ1-2,.,.,TRBV28,CASSLNNGYTF,TGTGCCAGCAGTTTGAATAATGGCTACACCTTC
TRBJ2-1,many,.,TRBV29-1,CSARRGVNEQFF,TGCAGCGCCAGGAGGGGAGTCAATGAGCAGTTCTTC
TRBJ2-3,.,.,TRBV6-4,CASSDGRQGSPHTQYF,TGTGCCAGCAGTGACGGGAGGCAGGGTAGCCCCCATACGCAGTATTTT
TRBJ1-2,many,.,TRBV5-1,CASSPGQSMGSYGYTF,TGCGCCAGCAGCCCAGGACAGAGTATGGGATCCTATGGCTACACCTTC
TRBJ1-1,.,.,TRBV7-2,CASSLVPGRGNTEAFF,TGTGCCAGCAGCTTAGTCCCGGGACGAGGGAACACTGAAGCTTTCTTT
TRBJ2-7,.,.,TRBV27,CASSFDGGEQYF,TGTGCCAGCAGTTTCGATGGGGGCGAGCAGTACTTC
TRBJ1-1,many,.,TRBV12-3/TRBV12-4,CASESDGNTEAFF,TGTGCCAGCGAATCCGATGGGAACACTGAAGCTTTCTTT
TRBJ2-7,many,.,TRBV29-1,CSGARDGVPYEQYF,TGCAGCGGAGCGCGGGACGGGGTTCCCTACGAGCAGTACTTC
TRBJ2-7,many,TRBD1,TRBV5-1,CASSRTGDRYEQYF,TGCGCCAGCAGCCGTACAGGGGATAGGTACGAGCAGTACTTC
TRBJ2-2,.,.,TRBV12-3/TRBV12-4,CASSLETPNTGELFF,TGTGCCAGCAGCTTGGAGACACCGAACACCGGGGAGCTGTTTTTT
TRBJ2-7,few,.,TRBV6-5,CASSHRDHSYEQYF,TGTGCCAGCAGTCACCGGGACCACTCCTACGAGCAGTACTTC
TRBJ1-2,few,.,TRBV14,CASSQDIGVGYTF,TGTGCCAGCAGCCAAGATATAGGGGTTGGCTACACCTTC
TRBJ2-2,.,.,TRBV2,CASSSQPTGELFF,TGTGCCAGCAGTTCTCAGCCTACCGGGGAGCTGTTTTTT
TRBJ2-1,.,.,TRBV6-4,CASSDGETPAGEQFF,TGTGCCAGCAGTGATGGAGAAACCCCCGCGGGTGAGCAGTTCTTC
TRBJ2-3,.,TRBD2,TRBV4-1,CASSQDGASGRRDTQYF,TGCGCCAGCAGCCAAGATGGGGCTAGCGGGAGGCGGGATACGCAGTATTTT
TRBJ2-7,.,TRBD2,TRBV5-1,CASSSNIGGDYEQYF,TGCGCCAGCAGCTCCAATATCGGGGGGGACTACGAGCAGTACTTC
TRBJ2-1,many,.,TRBV6-1,CASSEIRLLFYNEQFF,TGTGCCAGCAGTGAAATCAGACTCCTTTTTTACAATGAGCAGTTCTTC
TRBJ2-7,few,TRBD2,TRBV7-8,CASRVTSGGSYEQYF,TGTGCCAGCCGGGTTACTAGCGGGGGAAGTTACGAGCAGTACTTC
TRBJ2-2,.,.,TRBV10-3,CAISARTGDKHTGELFF,TGTGCCATCAGTGCCCGGACCGGGGATAAACACACCGGGGAGCTGTTTTTT
TRBJ2-6,.,.,TRBV29-1,CSVEAPGVVGANVLTF,TGCAGCGTTGAAGCCCCAGGGGTGGTCGGGGCCAACGTCCTGACTTTC
TRBJ2-6,few,TRBD2,TRBV6-5,CASISGGSGANVLTF,TGTGCCAGCATTAGCGGGGGGAGTGGGGCCAACGTCCTGACTTTC
TRBJ2-7,few,.,TRBV7-2,CASSLAQGLYEQYF,TGTGCCAGCAGCTTAGCGCAGGGGCTCTACGAGCAGTACTTC
TRBJ2-1,many,.,TRBV6-4,CASSEGPSSYNEQFF,TGTGCCAGCAGTGAAGGCCCGAGCTCCTACAATGAGCAGTTCTTC
TRBJ2-1,many,TRBD2,TRBV3-1,CASSQDRETSGISEQFF,TGTGCCAGCAGCCAAGATAGGGAGACTAGCGGGATCAGTGAGCAGTTCTTC
TRBJ2-3,few,.,TRBV6-1,CASSHLSSTDTQYF,TGTGCCAGCAGTCATTTATCTAGCACAGATACGCAGTATTTT
TRBJ1-2,.,.,TRBV4-2,CASSQEVGGNYGYTF,TGTGCCAGCAGCCAAGAAGTCGGGGGGAACTATGGCTACACCTTC
TRBJ2-1,few,.,TRBV10-1,CASSEPGTSDEQFF,TGCGCCAGCAGTGAGCCGGGAACGAGTGATGAGCAGTTCTTC